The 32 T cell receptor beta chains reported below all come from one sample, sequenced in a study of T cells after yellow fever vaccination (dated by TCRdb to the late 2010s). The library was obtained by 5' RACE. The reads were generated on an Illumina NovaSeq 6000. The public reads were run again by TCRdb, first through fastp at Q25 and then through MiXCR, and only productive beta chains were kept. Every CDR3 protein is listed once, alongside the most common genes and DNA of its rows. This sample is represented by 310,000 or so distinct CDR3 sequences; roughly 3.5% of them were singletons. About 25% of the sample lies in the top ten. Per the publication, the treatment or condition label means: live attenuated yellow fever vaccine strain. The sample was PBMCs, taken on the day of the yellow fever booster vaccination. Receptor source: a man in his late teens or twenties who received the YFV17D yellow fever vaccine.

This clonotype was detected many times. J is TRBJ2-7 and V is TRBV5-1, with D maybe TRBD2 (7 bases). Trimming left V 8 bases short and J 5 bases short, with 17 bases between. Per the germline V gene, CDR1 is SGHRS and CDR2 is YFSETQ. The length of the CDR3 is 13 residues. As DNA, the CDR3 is TGCGCCAGTCAGGTGTGGGGGGGCAACGAGCAGTACTTC. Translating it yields CASQVWGGNEQYF.

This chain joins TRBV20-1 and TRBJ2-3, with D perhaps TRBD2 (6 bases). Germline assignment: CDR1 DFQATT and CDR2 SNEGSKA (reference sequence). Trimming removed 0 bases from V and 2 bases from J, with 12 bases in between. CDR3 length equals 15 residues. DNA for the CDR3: TGCAGTGCTAGAGATTGGGGACTGATCACAGATACGCAGTATTTT. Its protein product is CSARDWGLITDTQYF.

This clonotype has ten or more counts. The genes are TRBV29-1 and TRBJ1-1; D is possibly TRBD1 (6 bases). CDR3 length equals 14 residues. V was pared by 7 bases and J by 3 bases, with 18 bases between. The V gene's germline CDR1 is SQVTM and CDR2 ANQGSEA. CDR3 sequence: CSARGRGADTEAFF. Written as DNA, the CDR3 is TGCAGCGCCCGAGGCCGGGGGGCGGACACTGAAGCTTTCTTT. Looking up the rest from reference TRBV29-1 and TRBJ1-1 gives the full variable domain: SAVISQKPSRDICQRGTSLTIQCQVDSQVTMMFWYRQQPGQSLTLIATANQGSEATYESGFVIDKFPISRPNLTFSTLTVSNMSPEDSSIYLCSARGRGADTEAFFGQGTRLTVV.

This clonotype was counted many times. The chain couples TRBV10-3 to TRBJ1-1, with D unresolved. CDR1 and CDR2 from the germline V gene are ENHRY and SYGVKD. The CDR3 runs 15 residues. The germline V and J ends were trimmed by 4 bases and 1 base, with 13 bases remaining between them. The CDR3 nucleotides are TGTGCCATCAGTGTCGGGGTCGGAGGGAACACTGAAGCTTTCTTT. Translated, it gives CAISVGVGGNTEAFF.

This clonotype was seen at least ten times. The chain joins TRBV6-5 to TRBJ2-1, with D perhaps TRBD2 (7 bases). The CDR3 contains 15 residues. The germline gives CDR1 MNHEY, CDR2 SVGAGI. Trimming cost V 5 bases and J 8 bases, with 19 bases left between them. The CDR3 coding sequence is TGTGCCAGCAGTCCCCGGGGGGCTTTCGATTATGAGCAGTTCTTC. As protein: CASSPRGAFDYEQFF.

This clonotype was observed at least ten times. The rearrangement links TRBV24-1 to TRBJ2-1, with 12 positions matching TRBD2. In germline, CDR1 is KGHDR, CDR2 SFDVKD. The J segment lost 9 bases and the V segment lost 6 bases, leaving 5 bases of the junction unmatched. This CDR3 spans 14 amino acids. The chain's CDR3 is CATSSSGGAGEQFF. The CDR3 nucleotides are TGTGCCACCAGTTCTAGCGGGGGGGCCGGTGAGCAGTTCTTC.

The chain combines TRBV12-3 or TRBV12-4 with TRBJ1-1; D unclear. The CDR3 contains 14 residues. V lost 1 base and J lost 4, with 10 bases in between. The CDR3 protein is CASSLESFATEAFF. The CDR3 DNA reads TGTGCCAGCAGTTTAGAGTCCTTTGCCACTGAAGCTTTCTTT.

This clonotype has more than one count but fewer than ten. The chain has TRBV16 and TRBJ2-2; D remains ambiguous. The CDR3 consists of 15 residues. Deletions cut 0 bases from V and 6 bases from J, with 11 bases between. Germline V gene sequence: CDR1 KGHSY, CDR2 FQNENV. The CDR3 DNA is TGTGCCAGCAGCCAATCGAAACAGTCTCCCGGGGAGCTGTTTTTT. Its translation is CASSQSKQSPGELFF.

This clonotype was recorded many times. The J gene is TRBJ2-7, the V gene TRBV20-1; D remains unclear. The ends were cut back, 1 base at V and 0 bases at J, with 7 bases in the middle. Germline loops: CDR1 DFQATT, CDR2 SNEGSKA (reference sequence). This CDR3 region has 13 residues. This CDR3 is CSARAPLSYEQYF. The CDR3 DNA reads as TGCAGTGCTAGAGCCCCCCTCTCCTACGAGCAGTACTTC.

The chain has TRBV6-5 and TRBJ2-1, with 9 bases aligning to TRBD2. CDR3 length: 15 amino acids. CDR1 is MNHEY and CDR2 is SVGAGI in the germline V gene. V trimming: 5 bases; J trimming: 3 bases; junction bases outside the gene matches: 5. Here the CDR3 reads CASSEKRGVYNEQFF. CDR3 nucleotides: TGTGCCAGCAGTGAAAAGCGGGGGGTCTACAATGAGCAGTTCTTC.

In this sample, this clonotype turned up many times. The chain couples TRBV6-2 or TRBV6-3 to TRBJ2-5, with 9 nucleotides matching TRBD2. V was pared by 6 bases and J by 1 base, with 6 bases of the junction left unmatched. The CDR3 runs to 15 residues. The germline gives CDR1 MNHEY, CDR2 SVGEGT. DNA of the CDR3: TGTGCCAGCAGACGATTTAGCGGGAGCCAAGAGACCCAGTACTTC. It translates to CASRRFSGSQETQYF.

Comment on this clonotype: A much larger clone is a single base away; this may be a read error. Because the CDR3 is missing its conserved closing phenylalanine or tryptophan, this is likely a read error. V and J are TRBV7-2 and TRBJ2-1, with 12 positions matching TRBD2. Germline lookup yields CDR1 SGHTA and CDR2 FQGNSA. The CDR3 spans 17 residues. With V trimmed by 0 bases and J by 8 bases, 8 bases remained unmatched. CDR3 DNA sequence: TGTGCCAGCAGCTTAGCGCTAGCGGGGGGGCCTGGCTATGAGCAGTTCCTC. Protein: CASSLALAGGPGYEQFL.

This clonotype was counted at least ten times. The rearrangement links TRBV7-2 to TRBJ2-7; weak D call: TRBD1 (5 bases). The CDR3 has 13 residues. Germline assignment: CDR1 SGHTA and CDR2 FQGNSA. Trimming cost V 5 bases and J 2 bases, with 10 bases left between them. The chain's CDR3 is CASSPYRPYEQYF. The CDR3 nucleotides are TGTGCCAGCAGCCCCTACAGGCCCTACGAGCAGTACTTC.

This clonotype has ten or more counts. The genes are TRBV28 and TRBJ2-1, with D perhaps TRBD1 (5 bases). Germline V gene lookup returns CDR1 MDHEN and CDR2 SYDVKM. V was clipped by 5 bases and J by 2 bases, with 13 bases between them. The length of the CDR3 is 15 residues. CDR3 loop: CASSLLPTAYNEQFF. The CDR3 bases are TGTGCCAGCAGTCTACTTCCGACAGCCTACAATGAGCAGTTCTTC.

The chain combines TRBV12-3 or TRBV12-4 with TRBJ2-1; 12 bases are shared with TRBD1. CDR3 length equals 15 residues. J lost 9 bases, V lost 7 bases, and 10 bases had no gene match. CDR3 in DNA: TGTGCCAGCATGGGGGACAGGGGGCCGTTAGGTGAGCAGTTCTTC. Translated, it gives CASMGDRGPLGEQFF.

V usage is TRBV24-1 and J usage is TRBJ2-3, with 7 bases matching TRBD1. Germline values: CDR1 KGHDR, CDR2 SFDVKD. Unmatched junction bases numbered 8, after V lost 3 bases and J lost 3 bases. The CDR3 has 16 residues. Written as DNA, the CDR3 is TGTGCCACCAGTGATCCACATGGGACAGCAACAGATACGCAGTATTTT. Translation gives CATSDPHGTATDTQYF.

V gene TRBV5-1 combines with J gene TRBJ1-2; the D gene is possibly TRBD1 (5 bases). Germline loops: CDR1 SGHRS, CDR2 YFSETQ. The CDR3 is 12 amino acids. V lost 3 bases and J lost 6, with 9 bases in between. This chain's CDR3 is CASSSPGHGYTF. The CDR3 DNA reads TGCGCCAGCAGCTCCCCAGGGCATGGCTACACCTTC.

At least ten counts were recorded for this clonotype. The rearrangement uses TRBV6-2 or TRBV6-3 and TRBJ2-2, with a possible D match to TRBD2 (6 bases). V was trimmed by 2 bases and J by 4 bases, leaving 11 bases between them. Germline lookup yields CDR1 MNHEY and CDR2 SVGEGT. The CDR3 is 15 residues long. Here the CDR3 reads CASSYGGSGTGELFF. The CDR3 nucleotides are TGTGCCAGCAGTTACGGGGGGAGCGGCACCGGGGAGCTGTTTTTT.

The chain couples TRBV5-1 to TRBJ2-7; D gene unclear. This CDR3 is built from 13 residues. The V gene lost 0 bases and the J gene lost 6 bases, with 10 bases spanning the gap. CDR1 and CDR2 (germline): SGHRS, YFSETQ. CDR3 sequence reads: CASSLDPVGEQYV. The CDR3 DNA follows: TGCGCCAGCAGCTTGGACCCAGTAGGCGAGCAGTACGTC.

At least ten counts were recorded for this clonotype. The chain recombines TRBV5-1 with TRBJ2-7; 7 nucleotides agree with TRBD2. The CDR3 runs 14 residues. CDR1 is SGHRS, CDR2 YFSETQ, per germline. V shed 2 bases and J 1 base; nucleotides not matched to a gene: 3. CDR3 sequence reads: CASSFAGVSYEQYF. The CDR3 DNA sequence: TGCGCCAGCAGCTTCGCGGGGGTTTCCTACGAGCAGTACTTC.

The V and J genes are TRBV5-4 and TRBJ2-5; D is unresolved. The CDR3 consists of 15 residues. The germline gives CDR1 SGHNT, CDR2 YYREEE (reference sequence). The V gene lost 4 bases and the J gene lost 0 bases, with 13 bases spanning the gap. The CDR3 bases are TGTGCCAGCAGCAAGGCATTATCGTACCAAGAGACCCAGTACTTC. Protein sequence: CASSKALSYQETQYF.

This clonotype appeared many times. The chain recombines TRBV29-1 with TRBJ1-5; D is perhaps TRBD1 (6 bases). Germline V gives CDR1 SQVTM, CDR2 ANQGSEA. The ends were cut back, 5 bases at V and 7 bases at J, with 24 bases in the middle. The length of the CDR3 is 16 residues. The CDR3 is CSVSRGTAKGDQPQHF. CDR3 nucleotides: TGCAGCGTTTCTCGCGGGACCGCGAAGGGGGACCAGCCCCAGCATTTT.

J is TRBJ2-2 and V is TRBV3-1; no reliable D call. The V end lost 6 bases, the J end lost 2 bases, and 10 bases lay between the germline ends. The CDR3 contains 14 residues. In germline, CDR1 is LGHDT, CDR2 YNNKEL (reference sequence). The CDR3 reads CASRASVNTGELFF. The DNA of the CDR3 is TGTGCCAGCAGAGCTTCGGTAAACACCGGGGAGCTGTTTTTT.

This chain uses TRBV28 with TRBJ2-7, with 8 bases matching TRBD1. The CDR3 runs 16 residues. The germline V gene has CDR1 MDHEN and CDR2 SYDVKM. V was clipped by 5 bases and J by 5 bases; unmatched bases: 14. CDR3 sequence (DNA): TGTGCCAGCAGTCGCCCGAGACAGGGGTATTCAGACGAGCAGTACGTC. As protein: CASSRPRQGYSDEQYV.

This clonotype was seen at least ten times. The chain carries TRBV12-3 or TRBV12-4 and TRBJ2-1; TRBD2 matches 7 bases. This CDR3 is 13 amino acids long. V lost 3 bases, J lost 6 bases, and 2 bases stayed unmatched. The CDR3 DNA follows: TGTGCCAGCAGTTTCCCTAGCGGCAATGAGCAGTTCTTC. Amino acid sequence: CASSFPSGNEQFF.

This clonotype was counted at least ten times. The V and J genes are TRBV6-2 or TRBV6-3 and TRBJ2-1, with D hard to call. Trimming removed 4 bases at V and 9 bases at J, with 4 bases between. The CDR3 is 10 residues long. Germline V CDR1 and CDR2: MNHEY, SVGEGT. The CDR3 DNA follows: TGTGCCAGCAGTTCTGGTGAGCAGTTCTTC. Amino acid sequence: CASSSGEQFF.

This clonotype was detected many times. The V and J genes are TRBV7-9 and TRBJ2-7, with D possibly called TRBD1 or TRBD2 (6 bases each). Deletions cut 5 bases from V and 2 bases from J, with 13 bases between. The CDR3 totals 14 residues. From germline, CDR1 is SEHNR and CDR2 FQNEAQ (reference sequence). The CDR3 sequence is CASSGGTLPYEQYF. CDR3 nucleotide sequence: TGTGCCAGCAGCGGAGGGACACTGCCCTACGAGCAGTACTTC.

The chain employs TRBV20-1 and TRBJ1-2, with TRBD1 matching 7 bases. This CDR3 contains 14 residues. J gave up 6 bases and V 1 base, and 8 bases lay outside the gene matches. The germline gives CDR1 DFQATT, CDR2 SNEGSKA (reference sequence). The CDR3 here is CSARVLGQEDGYTF. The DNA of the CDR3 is TGCAGTGCTAGAGTCCTCGGACAGGAAGATGGCTACACCTTC.

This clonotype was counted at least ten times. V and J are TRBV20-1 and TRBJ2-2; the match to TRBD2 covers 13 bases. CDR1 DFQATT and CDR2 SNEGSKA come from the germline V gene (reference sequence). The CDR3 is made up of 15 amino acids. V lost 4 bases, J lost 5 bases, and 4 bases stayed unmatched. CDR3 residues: CSANGLAGVTGELFF. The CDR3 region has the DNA TGCAGTGCTAACGGACTAGCGGGGGTAACCGGGGAGCTGTTTTTT.

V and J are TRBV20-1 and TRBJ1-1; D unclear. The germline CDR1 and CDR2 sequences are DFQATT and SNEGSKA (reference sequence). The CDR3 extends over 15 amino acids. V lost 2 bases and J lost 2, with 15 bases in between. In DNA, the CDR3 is TGCAGTGCTAGATCTAGGGCGAGTGTTAACACTGAAGCTTTCTTT. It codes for CSARSRASVNTEAFF.

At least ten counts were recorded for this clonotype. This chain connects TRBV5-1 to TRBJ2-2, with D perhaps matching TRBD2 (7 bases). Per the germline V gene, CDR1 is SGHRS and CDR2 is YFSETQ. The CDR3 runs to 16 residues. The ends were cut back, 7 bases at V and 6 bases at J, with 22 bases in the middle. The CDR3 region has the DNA TGCGCCAGCCTACCGGGGGGCGGACCGGTCCCCGGGGAGCTGTTTTTT. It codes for CASLPGGGPVPGELFF.

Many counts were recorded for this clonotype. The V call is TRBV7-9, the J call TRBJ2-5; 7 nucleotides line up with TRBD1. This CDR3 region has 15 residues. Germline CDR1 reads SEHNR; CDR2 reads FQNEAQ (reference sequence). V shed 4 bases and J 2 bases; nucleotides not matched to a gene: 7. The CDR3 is CASSSSRDSQETQYF. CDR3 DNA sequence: TGTGCCAGCAGCTCCTCCCGGGACAGTCAAGAGACCCAGTACTTC. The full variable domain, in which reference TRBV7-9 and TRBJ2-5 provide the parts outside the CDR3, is DTGVSQNPRHKITKRGQNVTFRCDPISEHNRLYWYRQTLGQGPEFLTYFQNEAQLEKSRLLSDRFSAERPKGSFSTLEIQRTEQGDSAMYLCASSSSRDSQETQYFGPGTRLLVL.